The clone carrying this T cell receptor beta chain was seen more than once but under ten times. Its antigen is not known. The V gene end was trimmed by 5 bases and the J gene end by 7 bases; junction bases not matched to a gene: 10. This CDR3 spans 15 amino acids. Germline values: CDR1 LNHDA, CDR2 SQIVND (reference sequence). Amplified regions were TCR beta CDR3 sequences from RNA transcripts. RT-PCR in the first round (using the HTBI primer set) targeted the TCR CDR3. TCRdb processed the multiplex PCR reads anew with MiXCR; each CDR3 protein has one entry. The sample records approximately 330,000 distinct CDR3 sequences, approximately 18% being singletons. This sample is drawn from a study of T cells in Graves' hyperthyroidism and ophthalmopathy. General study findings and limits: In blood, most of the thyroid clonotypes expanded above 0.001 were also present.

The chain joins TRBV19 to TRBJ1-4, with TRBD1 identical over 7 bases. The origin of this receptor is a woman aged 50 to 65 with Graves' hyperthyroidism. Sequenced input: blood. The CDR3 coding sequence is TGTGCCAGTAGTCTACAGGGGCGCAGTACTGAAAAACTGTTTTTT. Its protein product is CASSLQGRSTEKLFF.